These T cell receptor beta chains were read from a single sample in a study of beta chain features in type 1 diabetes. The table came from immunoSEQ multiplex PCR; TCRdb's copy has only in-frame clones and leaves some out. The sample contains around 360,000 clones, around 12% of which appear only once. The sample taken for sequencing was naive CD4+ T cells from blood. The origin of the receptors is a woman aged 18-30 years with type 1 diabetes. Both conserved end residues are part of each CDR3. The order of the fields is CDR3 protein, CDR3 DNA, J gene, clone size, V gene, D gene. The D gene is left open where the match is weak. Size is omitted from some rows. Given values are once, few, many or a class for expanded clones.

CASGRGGLGNGYTF	TGTGCTAGTGGCCGAGGGGGTTTAGGGAATGGCTACACCTTC	TRBJ1-2	-	TRBV12-5	-
CAWSRGRTGELFF	TGTGCCTGGAGTCGGGGGAGGACCGGGGAGCTGTTTTTT	TRBJ2-2	-	TRBV30	-
CASEFDRGGTGELFF	TGTGCCAGTGAATTTGACAGGGGGGGGACCGGGGAGCTGTTTTTT	TRBJ2-2	-	TRBV19	TRBD1
CASRVPGGQETQYF	TGCGCCAGCAGAGTACCAGGGGGCCAAGAGACCCAGTACTTC	TRBJ2-5	-	TRBV5-1	TRBD1
CASSPPWGPGEQFF	TGTGCCAGCAGCCCCCCCTGGGGGCCGGGTGAGCAGTTCTTC	TRBJ2-1	-	TRBV14	-
CASSWTSGNTGELFF	TGTGCCAGCAGCTGGACTAGCGGGAACACCGGGGAGCTGTTTTTT	TRBJ2-2	few	TRBV28	TRBD2
CASSEGGVDYEQFF	TGTGCCAGCAGTGAAGGCGGGGTGGATTATGAGCAGTTCTTC	TRBJ2-1	few	TRBV6-1	-
CASSESGLYGYTF	TGTGCCAGCAGTGAATCAGGTCTCTATGGCTACACCTTC	TRBJ1-2	few	TRBV2	-
CAWSVLAGYGNTIYF	TGTGCCTGGAGTGTGTTGGCAGGCTATGGAAACACCATATATTTT	TRBJ1-3	few	TRBV30	-
CASSFADRQPQHF	TGTGCCAGCAGCTTCGCCGACAGGCAGCCCCAGCATTTT	TRBJ1-5	once	TRBV7-2	-
CASRSRGRGQPQHF	TGTGCCAGCAGGAGCAGGGGGCGCGGACAGCCCCAGCATTTT	TRBJ1-5	-	TRBV28	TRBD1
CASRSPGQKAPLHF	TGCGCCAGCAGGTCCCCGGGACAGAAGGCACCCCTCCACTTT	TRBJ1-6	few	TRBV4-1	TRBD1
CASSLGEGEQYF	TGCGCCAGCAGCTTGGGGGAGGGCGAGCAGTACTTC	TRBJ2-7	few	TRBV5-1	TRBD2
CASSLLARYNEQFF	TGTGCCAGTAGTTTACTAGCGCGCTACAATGAGCAGTTCTTC	TRBJ2-1	-	TRBV19	TRBD2
CSVVGRGHNEQFF	TGCAGCGTTGTGGGCAGGGGGCACAATGAGCAGTTCTTC	TRBJ2-1	-	TRBV29-1	TRBD1
CASSLAGGGHGYTF	TGTGCCAGCAGCCTAGCAGGGGGTGGTCATGGCTACACCTTC	TRBJ1-2	few	TRBV7-9	TRBD1
CASSLPTRETEAFF	TGTGCCAGCAGCCTTCCCACCAGGGAAACTGAAGCTTTCTTT	TRBJ1-1	-	TRBV14	-